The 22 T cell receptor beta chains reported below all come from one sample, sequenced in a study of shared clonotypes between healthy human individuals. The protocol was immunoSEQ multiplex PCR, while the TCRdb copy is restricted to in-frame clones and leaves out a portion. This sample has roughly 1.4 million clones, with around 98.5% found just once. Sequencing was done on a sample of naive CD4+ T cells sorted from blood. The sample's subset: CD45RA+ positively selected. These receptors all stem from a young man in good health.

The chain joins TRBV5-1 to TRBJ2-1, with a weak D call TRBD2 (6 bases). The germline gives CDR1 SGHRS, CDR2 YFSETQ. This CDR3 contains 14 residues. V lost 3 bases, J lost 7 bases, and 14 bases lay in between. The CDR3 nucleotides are TGCGCCAGCAGCTCCGGGACTCCCCGGAATGAGCAGTTCTTC. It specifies CASSSGTPRNEQFF.

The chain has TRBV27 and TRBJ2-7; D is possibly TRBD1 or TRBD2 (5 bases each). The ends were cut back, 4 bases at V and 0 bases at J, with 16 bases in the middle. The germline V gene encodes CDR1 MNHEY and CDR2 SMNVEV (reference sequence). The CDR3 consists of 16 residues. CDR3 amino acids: CASSYSGTRSSYEQYF. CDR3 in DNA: TGTGCCAGCAGTTACTCCGGGACGAGGAGCTCCTACGAGCAGTACTTC.

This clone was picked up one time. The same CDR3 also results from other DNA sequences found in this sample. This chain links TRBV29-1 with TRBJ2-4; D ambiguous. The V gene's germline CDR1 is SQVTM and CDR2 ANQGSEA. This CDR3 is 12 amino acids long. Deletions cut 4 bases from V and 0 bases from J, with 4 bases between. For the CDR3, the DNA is TGCAGCGTTGTCCTAGCCAAAAACATTCAGTACTTC. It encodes CSVVLAKNIQYF.

DNA for the CDR3: TGTGCCAGCAGTGAATGGGGTCGGACTGAAGCTTTCTTT. Translation gives CASSEWGRTEAFF. V usage is TRBV25-1 and J usage is TRBJ1-1; D is unclear. The V end lost 1 base, the J end lost 5 bases, and 8 bases lay between the germline ends. The germline V gene has CDR1 MGHDK and CDR2 SYGVNS. This CDR3 region has 13 residues.

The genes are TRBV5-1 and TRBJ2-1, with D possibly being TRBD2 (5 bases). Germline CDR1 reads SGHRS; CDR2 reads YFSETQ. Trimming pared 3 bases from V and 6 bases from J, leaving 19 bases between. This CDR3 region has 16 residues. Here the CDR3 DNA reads TGCGCCAGCAGCTCAGGAAGTCTAGCAGCCGCCAATGAGCAGTTCTTC. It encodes CASSSGSLAAANEQFF.

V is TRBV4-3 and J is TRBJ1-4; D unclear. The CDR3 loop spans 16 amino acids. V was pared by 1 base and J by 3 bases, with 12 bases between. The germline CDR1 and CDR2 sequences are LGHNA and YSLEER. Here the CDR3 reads CASSQVFTGANEKLFF. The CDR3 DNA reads TGCGCCAGCAGCCAAGTCTTCACGGGAGCTAATGAAAAACTGTTTTTT.

This CDR3 reads CASSLASGTGELFF. As DNA, the CDR3 is TGTGCCAGCAGCTTAGCATCTGGGACCGGGGAGCTGTTTTTT. This sequence joins TRBV7-6 and TRBJ2-2; unclear D gene. The CDR3 contains 14 residues. Trimming took off 0 bases at V and 5 bases at J, with 7 bases between the two ends. CDR1 is SGHVS, CDR2 FNYEAQ, per germline. Supplemented by reference TRBV7-6 and TRBJ2-2, the full variable domain reads GAGVSQSPRYKVTKRGQDVALRCDPISGHVSLYWYRQALGQGPEFLTYFNYEAQQDKSGLPNDRFSAERPEGSISTLTIQRTEQRDSAMYRCASSLASGTGELFFGEGSRLTVL.

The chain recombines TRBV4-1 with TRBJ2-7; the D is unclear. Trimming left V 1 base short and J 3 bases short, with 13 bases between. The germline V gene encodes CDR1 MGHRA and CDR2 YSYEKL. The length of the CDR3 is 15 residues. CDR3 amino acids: CASSQVSIPDYEQYF. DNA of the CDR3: TGCGCCAGCAGCCAAGTTTCAATACCGGACTACGAGCAGTACTTC.

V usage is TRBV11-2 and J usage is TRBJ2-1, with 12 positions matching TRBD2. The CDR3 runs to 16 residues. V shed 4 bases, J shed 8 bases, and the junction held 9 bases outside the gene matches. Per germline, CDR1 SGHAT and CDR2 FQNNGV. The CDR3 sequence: CASSYLTSGSNDEQFF. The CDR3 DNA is TGTGCCAGCAGCTACTTGACTAGCGGGAGTAATGATGAGCAGTTCTTC.

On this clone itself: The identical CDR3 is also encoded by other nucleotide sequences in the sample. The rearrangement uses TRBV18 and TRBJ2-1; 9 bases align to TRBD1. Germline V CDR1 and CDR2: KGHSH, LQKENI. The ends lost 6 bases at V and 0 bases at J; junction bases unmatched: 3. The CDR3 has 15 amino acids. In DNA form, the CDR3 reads TGTGCCAGCTCCCCGGGACAGGGCTCCTACAATGAGCAGTTCTTC. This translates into CASSPGQGSYNEQFF.

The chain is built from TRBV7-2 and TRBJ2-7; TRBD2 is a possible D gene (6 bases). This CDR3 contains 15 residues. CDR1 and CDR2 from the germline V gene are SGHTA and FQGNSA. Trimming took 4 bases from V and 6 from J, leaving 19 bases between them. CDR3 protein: CASSSWRQGGREQYF. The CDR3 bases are TGTGCCAGCAGCTCCTGGCGGCAGGGAGGTCGCGAGCAGTACTTC.

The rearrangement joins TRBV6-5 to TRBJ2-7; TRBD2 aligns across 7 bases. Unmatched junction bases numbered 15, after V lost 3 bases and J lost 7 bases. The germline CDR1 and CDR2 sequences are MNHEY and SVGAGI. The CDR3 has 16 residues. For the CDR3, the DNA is TGTGCCAGCAGTTATCTCCGCGGACTATCCGGGGGGGAGCAGTACTTC. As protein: CASSYLRGLSGGEQYF.

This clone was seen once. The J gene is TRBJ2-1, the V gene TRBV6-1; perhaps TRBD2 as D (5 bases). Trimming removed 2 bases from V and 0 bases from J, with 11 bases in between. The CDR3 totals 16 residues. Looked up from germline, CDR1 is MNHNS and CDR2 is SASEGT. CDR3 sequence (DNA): TGTGCCAGCAGTGAACAAGCGGCAAACTCCTACAATGAGCAGTTCTTC. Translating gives CASSEQAANSYNEQFF.

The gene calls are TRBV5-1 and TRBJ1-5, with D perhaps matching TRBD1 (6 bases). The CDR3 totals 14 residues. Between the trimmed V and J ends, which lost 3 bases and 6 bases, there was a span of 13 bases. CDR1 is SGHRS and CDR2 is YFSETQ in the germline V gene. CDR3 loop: CASSSLWGAQPQHF. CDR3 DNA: TGCGCCAGCAGCTCGTTGTGGGGGGCTCAGCCCCAGCATTTT.

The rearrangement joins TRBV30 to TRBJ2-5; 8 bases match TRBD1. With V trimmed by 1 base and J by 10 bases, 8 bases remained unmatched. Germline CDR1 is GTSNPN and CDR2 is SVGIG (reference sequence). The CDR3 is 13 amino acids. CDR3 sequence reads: CAWSETLQGVQYF. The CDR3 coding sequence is TGTGCCTGGAGTGAAACCCTACAGGGGGTCCAGTACTTC.

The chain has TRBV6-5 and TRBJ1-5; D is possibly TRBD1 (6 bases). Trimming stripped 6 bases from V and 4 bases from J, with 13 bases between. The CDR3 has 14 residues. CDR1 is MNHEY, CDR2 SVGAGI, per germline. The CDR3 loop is CASSRDTRNQPQHF. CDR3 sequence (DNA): TGTGCCAGCAGCCGGGACACTAGGAATCAGCCCCAGCATTTT.

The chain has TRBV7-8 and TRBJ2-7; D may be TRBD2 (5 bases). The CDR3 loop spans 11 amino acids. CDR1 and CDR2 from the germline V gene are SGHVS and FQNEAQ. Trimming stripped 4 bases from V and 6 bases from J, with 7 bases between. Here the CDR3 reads CASSWSGEQYF. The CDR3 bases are TGTGCCAGCAGCTGGAGCGGCGAGCAGTACTTC.

CDR3 sequence: CASSFGGSGQTDTQYF. DNA of the CDR3: TGCGCCAGCAGCTTTGGTGGTTCGGGACAGACAGATACGCAGTATTTT. This chain joins TRBV5-1 and TRBJ2-3; TRBD1 agrees at 7 bases. This CDR3 has 16 residues. Germline loops: CDR1 SGHRS, CDR2 YFSETQ. J was trimmed by 3 bases and V by 2 bases; bases with no gene match: 9.

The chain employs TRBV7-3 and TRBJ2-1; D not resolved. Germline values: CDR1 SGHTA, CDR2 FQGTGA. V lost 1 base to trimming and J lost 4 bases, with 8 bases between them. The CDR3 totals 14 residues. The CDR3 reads CASSLMSGYNEQFF. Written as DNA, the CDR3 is TGTGCCAGCAGCTTAATGTCTGGGTACAATGAGCAGTTCTTC.

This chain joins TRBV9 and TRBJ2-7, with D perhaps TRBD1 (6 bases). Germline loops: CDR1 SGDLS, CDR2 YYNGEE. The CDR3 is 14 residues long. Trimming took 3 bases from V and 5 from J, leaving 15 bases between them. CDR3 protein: CASSALQGTHEQYF. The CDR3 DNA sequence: TGTGCCAGCAGCGCCCTACAGGGTACCCACGAGCAGTACTTC.

CDR3 DNA sequence: TGCGCCAGCAGTGAGAGGGTGGGCCCATACGAGCAGTACTTC. Protein: CASSERVGPYEQYF. The chain employs TRBV10-2 and TRBJ2-7; D is unresolved. The CDR3 loop spans 14 amino acids. Germline V gene lookup returns CDR1 WSHSY and CDR2 SAAADI. V dropped 2 bases and J dropped 4 bases, with 12 bases sitting between them.

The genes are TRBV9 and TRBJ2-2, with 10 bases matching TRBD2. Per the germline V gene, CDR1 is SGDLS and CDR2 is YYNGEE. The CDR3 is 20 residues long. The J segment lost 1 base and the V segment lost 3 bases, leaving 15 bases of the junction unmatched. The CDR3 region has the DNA TGTGCCAGCAGCGCGTCCCATATTTCCTCTAGCGGGAGGAACACCGGGGAGCTGTTTTTT. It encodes CASSASHISSSGRNTGELFF. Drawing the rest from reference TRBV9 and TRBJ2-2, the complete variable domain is DSGVTQTPKHLITATGQRVTLRCSPRSGDLSVYWYQQSLDQGLQFLIQYYNGEERAKGNILERFSAQQFPDLHSELNLSSLELGDSALYFCASSASHISSSGRNTGELFFGEGSRLTVL.